The 25 T cell receptor beta chains presented below share a single source sample, sequenced in a study of T cell responses to AZD1222 COVID-19 vaccine. Profiled with immunoSEQ multiplex PCR; TCRdb holds only in-frame clones, not every one. The sample contains about 190,000 clones, roughly 90% of which appear only once. Here the sequenced sample was peripheral blood, taken on day 0 of AZD1222 vaccination. These receptors were obtained from an adult in good health.

This rearrangement joins TRBV19 to TRBJ2-7; TRBD1 is a possible D gene (5 bases). The CDR3 runs to 13 residues. V lost 6 bases, J lost 1 base, and 10 bases lay in between. The germline CDR1 and CDR2 sequences are LNHDA and SQIVND (reference sequence). CDR3 bases: TGTGCCAGTAGAGGGGCCGGTTCCTACGAGCAGTACTTC. It specifies CASRGAGSYEQYF. The whole variable domain, remainder taken from reference TRBV19 and TRBJ2-7, is DGGITQSPKYLFRKEGQNVTLSCEQNLNHDAMYWYRQDPGQGLRLIYYSQIVNDFQKGDIAEGYSVSREKKESFPLTVTSAQKNPTAFYLCASRGAGSYEQYFGPGTRLTVT.

The CDR3 region has the DNA TGTGCCAGCAGCTTCAGACAGGGCTCTGAAGCTTTCTTT. Its translation: CASSFRQGSEAFF. The rearrangement uses TRBV11-3 and TRBJ1-1; TRBD1 agrees at 7 bases. Germline CDR1 SGHNT, CDR2 YENEEA. Germline trimming cut 3 bases from V and 6 bases from J; bases unmatched to any gene: 4. This CDR3 is built from 13 residues. Combining the CDR3 with reference TRBV11-3 and TRBJ1-1 gives the whole variable domain EAGVVQSPRYKIIEKKQPVAFWCNPISGHNTLYWYLQNLGQGPELLIRYENEEAVDDSQLPKDRFSAERLKGVDSTLKIQPAELGDSAVYLCASSFRQGSEAFFGQGTRLTVV.

The V gene is TRBV29-1, the J gene TRBJ2-1; D might be TRBD1 or TRBD2, each matching 5 bases. V was shortened by 4 bases and J by 8 bases, with 18 bases between the two germline ends. The CDR3 loop spans 14 amino acids. Germline CDR1 SQVTM, CDR2 ANQGSEA. The CDR3 is CSVAGLSNADEQFF. Here the CDR3 DNA reads TGCAGCGTTGCGGGGCTGTCTAATGCCGATGAGCAGTTCTTC.

The chain uses TRBV7-2 and TRBJ2-1; D possibly corresponds to TRBD1 (5 bases). This CDR3 region has 14 residues. Germline V gene data show CDR1 as SGHTA and CDR2 as FQGNSA. The V gene lost 5 bases and the J gene lost 6 bases, with 14 bases spanning the gap. CDR3 loop: CASSLLGRANEQFF. The CDR3 DNA is TGTGCCAGCAGCCTCCTCGGCAGGGCCAATGAGCAGTTCTTC.

CDR3 bases: TGTGCCAGTAGTCTTACGCTTAACAGGGGACTGAACACTGAAGCTTTCTTT. This sequence encodes CASSLTLNRGLNTEAFF. This sequence joins TRBV19 and TRBJ1-1; TRBD1 matches at 7 bases. The germline CDR1 and CDR2 sequences are LNHDA and SQIVND (reference sequence). V was pared by 5 bases and J by 0 bases, with 12 bases of the junction left unmatched. This CDR3 region has 17 residues.

The J gene is TRBJ2-7, the V gene TRBV27; 7 bases are shared with TRBD2. Germline lookup yields CDR1 MNHEY and CDR2 SMNVEV (reference sequence). The trim removed 5 bases at V and 2 bases at J, leaving 6 bases unmatched. The CDR3 is made up of 14 amino acids. This chain's CDR3 is CASSAKAGAYEQYF. In nucleotides, the CDR3 is TGTGCCAGCAGTGCCAAGGCGGGAGCCTACGAGCAGTACTTC.

The chain has TRBV28 and TRBJ1-6; perhaps TRBD1 as D (5 bases). The CDR3 is 15 amino acids. Germline CDR1 reads MDHEN; CDR2 reads SYDVKM. The V gene lost 1 base and the J gene lost 9 bases, with 13 bases spanning the gap. The CDR3 region is CASSLFRGGGSPLHF. For the CDR3, the DNA is TGTGCCAGCAGTTTATTCCGGGGCGGTGGTTCACCCCTCCACTTT. Supplemented by reference TRBV28 and TRBJ1-6, the full variable domain reads DVKVTQSSRYLVKRTGEKVFLECVQDMDHENMFWYRQDPGLGLRLIYFSYDVKMKEKGDIPEGYSVSREKKERFSLILESASTNQTSMYLCASSLFRGGGSPLHFGNGTRLTVT.

The rearrangement joins TRBV3-1 (or the pseudogene TRBV3-2) to TRBJ1-4; D uncertain. The V gene's germline CDR1 is LGHDT and CDR2 YNNKEL (reference sequence). This CDR3 region has 14 residues. The ends were cut back, 4 bases at V and 3 bases at J, with 9 bases in the middle. The CDR3, as DNA: TGTGCCAGCAGCCTGTGGGAGGCTAATGAAAAACTGTTTTTT. This codes for CASSLWEANEKLFF.

The genes are TRBV10-3 and TRBJ1-1; TRBD1 matches at 8 bases. Looked up from germline, CDR1 is ENHRY and CDR2 is SYGVKD. The CDR3 covers 15 residues. V lost 6 bases and J lost 1; bases outside the gene matches: 7. CDR3 region: CAISPGQGPNTEAFF. For the CDR3, the DNA is TGTGCCATCAGCCCCGGACAGGGTCCGAACACTGAAGCTTTCTTT.

V gene TRBV14 combines with J gene TRBJ2-2; D tentatively reads TRBD1 or TRBD2 (5 bases each). This CDR3 is built from 17 residues. The germline CDR1 and CDR2 sequences are SGHDN and FVKESK. V was cut by 4 bases and J by 2 bases, with 17 bases left in between. CDR3 sequence: CASSPLGVGENTGELFF. The DNA for the CDR3 is TGTGCCAGCAGCCCCCTGGGCGTGGGGGAAAACACCGGGGAGCTGTTTTTT.

The chain uses TRBV28 and TRBJ2-1, with D perhaps matching TRBD2 (5 bases). The germline V and J ends were trimmed by 5 bases and 12 bases, with 23 bases remaining between them. The CDR3 is made up of 15 amino acids. Germline loops: CDR1 MDHEN, CDR2 SYDVKM. CDR3 coding DNA: TGTGCCAGCAGTATCTCCAATCCCACCCAGGCGGGGCAGTTCTTC. Translated, it gives CASSISNPTQAGQFF.

V usage is TRBV9 and J usage is TRBJ2-6; D gene ambiguous. This CDR3 contains 16 residues. V was cut by 3 bases and J by 2 bases, with 12 bases left in between. Germline V gene lookup returns CDR1 SGDLS and CDR2 YYNGEE. CDR3 nucleotide sequence: TGTGCCAGCAGCGAGGAGAGTTACCCTGGGGCCAACGTCCTGACTTTC. It specifies CASSEESYPGANVLTF.

V and J are TRBV7-8 and TRBJ2-5; TRBD2 is a possible D gene (6 bases). The CDR3 totals 16 residues. V was shortened by 1 base and J by 1 base, with 13 bases between the two germline ends. CDR1 and CDR2 from the germline V gene are SGHVS and FQNEAQ. The CDR3 sequence is CASSLVSGGPQETQYF. The DNA of the CDR3 is TGTGCCAGCAGCTTAGTTTCCGGAGGGCCCCAAGAGACCCAGTACTTC.

This clone was found once. V gene TRBV4-1 combines with J gene TRBJ2-7; D gene ambiguous. Trimming removed 0 bases from V and 3 bases from J, with 15 bases in between. The V gene's germline CDR1 is MGHRA and CDR2 YSYEKL. The length of the CDR3 is 16 residues. This CDR3 reads CASSQDLQLQIYEQYF. CDR3 sequence (DNA): TGCGCCAGCAGCCAAGATCTACAGCTTCAAATCTACGAGCAGTACTTC.

The chain carries TRBV2 and TRBJ1-1; possible D gene TRBD1, 5 bases. The CDR3 covers 14 residues. Germline V lookup: CDR1 SNHLY, CDR2 FYNNEI. The ends were cut back, 6 bases at V and 1 base at J, with 12 bases in the middle. The CDR3 sequence is CASRSGPSNTEAFF. DNA for the CDR3: TGTGCCAGCAGGTCGGGGCCGTCGAACACTGAAGCTTTCTTT.

This chain links TRBV5-5 with TRBJ2-7; 7 positions match TRBD1. The CDR3 runs to 16 residues. J was trimmed by 2 bases and V by 0 bases; bases with no gene match: 8. Germline-derived CDR1 and CDR2 are SGHKS and YYEKEE (reference sequence). In nucleotides, the CDR3 is TGTGCCAGCAGCTTGGCTCCCGTGACAGGGACCTACGAGCAGTACTTC. This gives the protein CASSLAPVTGTYEQYF.

The chain has TRBV11-2 and TRBJ2-7; D is perhaps TRBD2 (6 bases). The V gene's germline CDR1 is SGHAT and CDR2 FQNNGV. The CDR3 has 15 amino acids. V lost 5 bases to trimming and J lost 0 bases, with 14 bases between them. As DNA, the CDR3 is TGTGCCAGCAGCATGTGGGAGGCAAGCTCCTACGAGCAGTACTTC. Residues: CASSMWEASSYEQYF.

J is TRBJ2-7 and V is TRBV19; tentatively, D is TRBD1 (5 bases). The CDR3 has 12 amino acids. CDR1 and CDR2 (germline): LNHDA, SQIVND (reference sequence). Trimming shortened V by 2 bases and J by 6 bases, and 8 bases separated the two germline ends. Written as DNA, the CDR3 is TGTGCCAGTAGTATAAGGACATCCGAGCAGTACTTC. Translating gives CASSIRTSEQYF. The full variable domain, with the rest looked up from reference TRBV19 and TRBJ2-7, is DGGITQSPKYLFRKEGQNVTLSCEQNLNHDAMYWYRQDPGQGLRLIYYSQIVNDFQKGDIAEGYSVSREKKESFPLTVTSAQKNPTAFYLCASSIRTSEQYFGPGTRLTVT.

V usage is TRBV20-1 and J usage is TRBJ2-7; D might be TRBD1 or TRBD2, each matching 5 bases. Between the trimmed V and J ends, which lost 3 bases and 1 base, there was a span of 13 bases. The CDR3 runs 14 residues. CDR1 and CDR2 from the germline V gene are DFQATT and SNEGSKA (reference sequence). CDR3 region: CSASAGRRSYEQYF. The CDR3 bases are TGCAGTGCTAGTGCAGGGAGAAGGTCCTACGAGCAGTACTTC.

The chain's CDR3 is CASSQGGRGEAPGANVLTF. The CDR3 DNA is TGTGCCAGCAGCCAGGGGGGCAGGGGCGAGGCTCCTGGGGCCAACGTCCTGACTTTC. J is TRBJ2-6 and V is TRBV4-2; perhaps D is TRBD1 or TRBD2 (6 bases each). The CDR3 is made up of 19 amino acids. Germline V gene sequence: CDR1 LGHNA, CDR2 YNFKEQ. The V and J ends lost 3 bases and 2 bases respectively, with 20 bases between them.

The J gene is TRBJ2-7, the V gene TRBV4-3; no firm D call. With 3 bases removed from V and 4 bases from J, the gap between germline ends came to 7 bases. Per germline, CDR1 LGHNA and CDR2 YSLEER. CDR3 length equals 12 residues. The DNA of the CDR3 is TGCGCCAGCAGCCACCACCCTTACGAGCAGTACTTC. This sequence encodes CASSHHPYEQYF.

V usage is TRBV5-1 and J usage is TRBJ2-1; 14 nucleotides agree with TRBD2. Per the germline V gene, CDR1 is SGHRS and CDR2 is YFSETQ. The CDR3 is 17 amino acids. V gave up 3 bases and J gave up 4 bases; unmatched junction bases: 6. The CDR3 loop is CASSYGTSGSVYNEQFF. Here the CDR3 DNA reads TGCGCCAGCAGCTACGGGACTAGCGGGAGTGTGTACAATGAGCAGTTCTTC. The entire variable domain, with the rest obtained from reference TRBV5-1 and TRBJ2-1, is as follows: KAGVTQTPRYLIKTRGQQVTLSCSPISGHRSVSWYQQTPGQGLQFLFEYFSETQRNKGNFPGRFSGRQFSNSRSEMNVSTLELGDSALYLCASSYGTSGSVYNEQFFGPGTRLTVL.

In the case of this clone: This specimen includes other DNA sequences encoding the same CDR3. The chain recombines TRBV18 with TRBJ2-2, with D unclear. CDR3 size: 11 residues. Germline values: CDR1 KGHSH, CDR2 LQKENI. The ends were cut back, 3 bases at V and 6 bases at J, with 2 bases in the middle. For the CDR3, the DNA is TGTGCCAGCTCACCGGCCGGGGAGCTGTTTTTT. Its translation: CASSPAGELFF.

The chain combines TRBV7-8 with TRBJ1-5; a possible D gene is TRBD1 (6 bases). The CDR3 loop spans 17 amino acids. V lost 1 base and J 6 bases, leaving 19 bases between the germline ends. CDR1 and CDR2 from the germline V gene are SGHVS and FQNEAQ. The CDR3 DNA reads TGTGCCAGCAGCTTAGGATTCGCGGGGGCTAACGGTCAGCCCCAGCATTTT. Encoded protein: CASSLGFAGANGQPQHF. Filled out from reference TRBV7-8 and TRBJ1-5, the complete variable domain reads GAGVSQSPRYKVAKRGQDVALRCDPISGHVSLFWYQQALGQGPEFLTYFQNEAQLDKSGLPSDRFFAERPEGSVSTLKIQRTQQEDSAVYLCASSLGFAGANGQPQHFGDGTRLSIL.

This clone was picked up one time. This chain links TRBV3-1 (or the pseudogene TRBV3-2) with TRBJ1-1; the D gene is possibly TRBD1 (5 bases). The CDR3 covers 13 residues. The germline V and J ends were trimmed by 3 bases and 11 bases, with 16 bases remaining between them. Germline values: CDR1 LGHDT, CDR2 YNNKEL (reference sequence). CDR3 loop: CASSHSRDRAAFF. The CDR3 coding sequence is TGTGCCAGCAGCCACTCCCGGGACCGGGCGGCTTTCTTT.